The clone carrying this TCR beta chain came up once. Per the authors' pipeline: Nucleated cell number was recorded as an estimate derived from reference gene primer amplification. Profiling relied on immunoSEQ multiplex PCR, and the TCRdb table lists in-frame clones only, not all of them. V and J calls and clone size follow that table, whereas D and trimming were derived from the DNA. Altogether under 250,000 clones are present, roughly 82% being singletons, with the ten largest covering around 4.7%. The sample is drawn from a study of blood T cell repertoires in COVID-19. Study at large: Spain, Italy and the United States supplied samples that represented acute and convalescent COVID-19.

J lost 5 bases, V lost 2 bases, and 5 bases had no gene match. The CDR3 runs to 14 residues. In germline, CDR1 is MNHNS, CDR2 SASEGT. V and J are TRBV6-1 and TRBJ2-5; 7 bases are shared with TRBD2. The receptor was derived from a woman aged 70 to 79 with acute or convalescent COVID-19. Sequencing used peripheral blood. The CDR3: CASSEQGLGETQYF. CDR3 DNA: TGTGCCAGCAGTGAACAAGGACTAGGGGAGACCCAGTACTTC.